This T cell receptor (beta chain) was observed in a study of naive and memory T cell subsets. Four PCR rounds used nested alpha and beta constant region primers plus the SP2 primer. Blood and skin TCR RNA was reverse transcribed with alpha and beta constant primers. TCRdb processed the 5' RACE reads anew with MiXCR; each CDR3 protein has one entry. The sample holds 58,000 or so distinct CDR3 sequences, approximately 8% seen once. This clonotype was observed at least ten times. V shed 4 bases and J shed 6 bases, with 13 bases lying between them. Germline lookup yields CDR1 MNHNS and CDR2 SASEGT. The CDR3 runs to 14 residues. TCR cDNA received a 3' ligated oligonucleotide that carried a UMI. Adult healthy volunteers gave 2.5 ml peripheral blood for whole-blood RNA. Input was about 1 to 1000 ng of DNase-treated total RNA without cell sorting.

This TCR derives from a female donor in good health. The rearrangement uses TRBV6-1 and TRBJ1-5; D gene ambiguous. CDR3 amino acids: CASSVWESRQPQHF. The CDR3 DNA is TGTGCCAGCAGTGTGTGGGAGTCGCGTCAGCCCCAGCATTTT.